A single T cell receptor (beta chain) is shown here with its context. Its antigen remains undetermined. No quality values exist for individual bases; no much larger clone is one base distant. Sequences PRHDT (CDR1) and FYEKMQ (CDR2) are obtained from the germline V gene (reference sequence). Trimming removed 4 bases from V and 4 bases from J; the gene matches leave 6 bases unexplained. Counted from cysteine to phenylalanine, this CDR3 has 15 amino acids. The entry retains the CDR3 DNA only, 45 bases that are in frame from base 1. The data originate from a study of shared T cell receptors in the human thymus (dated by TCRdb to about 2021). Concerning the study at large: The study examined how self-reactive, shared T-cell receptor alpha chains are generated in the human thymus.

The receptor library was made with the immunoSEQ multiplex PCR assay. The source is immuneACCESS, and TCRdb retained only in-frame sequences with V and J called. Part of the clones is not carried over; for the studies checked, unresolved V genes explain less than half of this, and the remainder is unexplained. The table for this sample lists 720,000 or so clones; approximately 85% of them were counted only once. The ten largest clonotypes hold under 0.012% of the sample. These data were also filed under a second study, of human thymus T cells. According to the second study: The donors were immunologically healthy infants in Finland who had open corrective cardiac surgery for congenital heart defects. The thymus tissue came from surgical resects taken out during corrective cardiac surgery. Biased V and J gene segment usage appeared to be present in both thymic and peripheral blood repertoires. The related research reported highly overlapping thymic TCR repertoires among unrelated individuals. The study used eight infant thymus samples plus four related peripheral blood samples to characterize TCR alpha and beta repertoires. The cohort included over five male and a couple of female infants, with donor ages spanning 7 to 244 days. After being mechanically released from the tissue, thymocytes were kept at -70 degrees C in pellets of roughly 10-33 million cells. Genomic DNA was extracted from frozen cell pellets with a QIAsymphony instrument. The immunoSEQ multiplex PCR assay was used to amplify the TCRB and TCRAD loci from a standardized quantity of quality-controlled genomic DNA. Amplicons spanned the V(D)J region at a length sufficient to cover the CDR3 and identify V and J genes. The commercial immunoSEQ service was used to sequence amplicons on an Illumina platform. Primer bias and sequencing errors were corrected using previously described methods, and TCRAD and TCRB definitions followed the IMGT database. Repertoires were analysed with immunoSEQ Analyzer 3.0 and VDJTools, covering basic statistics, V/J segment usage, diversity estimates, rarefaction and pairwise overlap. Chao1, ChaoE, Efron-Thisted, Shannon and inverse Simpson indices were used to estimate diversity, which was also estimated on datasets down-sampled to the smallest sample. For repertoire overlap, CDR3 nucleotide sequence, V gene and J gene had to match strictly, and clustering was done by Jaccard-based multidimensional scaling. Thymus samples yielded on average around 810,000 unique TCRB clonotypes, compared with 70,000 to 85,000 from blood samples.

The TCR was taken from a girl less than two years old with a congenital heart defect. Donor details come from another sample of the same person, matched by shared clones. Sequenced input: thymocytes. Rearrangement joined TRBV13 to TRBJ2-1, with TRBD1 identical over 8 junction bases. CDR3 protein: CASSSGQAIYNEQFF. The DNA sequence is given as TGTGCCAGCAGCTCGGGACAGGCCATTTACAATGAGCAGTTCTTC.